This TCR beta chain originates from a study of blood T cell repertoires in COVID-19. Study-wide context: Samples of COVID-19 (acute and convalescent) were obtained from the United States, Italy and Spain. Sample material is recorded as cDNA or gDNA derived from T cells, B-cell-depleted T cells, or PBMCs.

In the source study's methods: Reference gene primer amplification in the assay estimated nucleated cell counts. Some clones are missing from TCRdb's copy, which holds only in-frame ones; the method was immunoSEQ multiplex PCR. V and J calls and clone size are those listed in that table; D and trimming were worked out from the DNA. The sample consists of under 30,000 clones, approximately 80% of them appearing once. V shed 3 bases, J shed 5 bases, and the junction held 6 bases outside the gene matches. Germline V gene data show CDR1 as SGHTA and CDR2 as FQGNSA. This CDR3 comprises 15 residues. The clonotype originates from a human donor in a cohort sampled during active COVID-19. V and J are TRBV7-2 and TRBJ2-3; 9 nucleotides line up with TRBD2. Sequenced sample: peripheral blood. CDR3: CASSFGGGALDTQYF. The CDR3 DNA reads TGTGCCAGCAGCTTCGGCGGGGGGGCATTAGATACGCAGTATTTT.